This entry concerns a single T cell receptor (beta chain). This sample was included in a study of blood T cell repertoires in COVID-19. Original handling: Reference gene primer amplification in the assay estimated nucleated cell counts. Method: immunoSEQ multiplex PCR; TCRdb's copy keeps in-frame clones and lacks some. The V and J calls and clone size were taken over from that table, and D and trimming were inferred from the DNA. The data hold around 130,000 clones, with about four fifths observed a single time. The sequence was obtained from a man aged 40-50 years with active or convalescent COVID-19. Sequenced: peripheral blood.

This chain's CDR3 is CASSSFSPLHF. CDR3 coding DNA: TGTGCCAGCAGCTCTTTCTCACCCCTCCACTTT. The chain links TRBV5-5 to TRBJ1-6; no firm D call. The V end was cut by 3 bases, the J end by 10 bases, with 5 bases between. The CDR3 contains 11 residues. Germline CDR1 and CDR2: SGHKS and YYEKEE (reference sequence).